This T cell receptor beta chain was documented in a study of beta chain features in type 1 diabetes. Study background: What patients shared with healthy donors was a similar profile of age, gender and cell yields.

Isolation of CD4+ naive, central memory, regulatory and stem cell-like memory cells was achieved by sorting via CD45RO/CCR7/CD25/CD127/CD95/CD27. Overall study findings and caveats: Fewer junction insertions and more nucleotide deletions appeared in type 1 diabetes patients. Moderate but significant shortening of TCRB CDR3s was recorded in all four CD4+ subsets from Type 1 diabetes patients.

Reverse transcription of all isolated RNA meant that expressed TCRB transcripts were sequenced. Sequenced by immunoSEQ multiplex PCR; TCRdb stores in-frame clones only, minus some. Of around 160,000 clones in the sample, about 8.3% were seen once. In the case of this clone: As yet, its antigen is unknown.

The V gene's germline CDR1 is MNHGY and CDR2 SAAAGT. CDR3 length: 15 amino acids. With 8 bases clipped from V and 5 bases from J, the junction kept 8 bases outside the gene matches. This chain uses TRBV6-8 with TRBJ2-2; 10 bases are a match to TRBD2. The clonotype was recovered from a young woman with type 1 diabetes. The specimen was central memory CD4+ T cells from blood. CDR3 nucleotide sequence: TGTGCCAGCCGCTCTAGCGGGGGAAAGACCGGGGAGCTGTTTTTT. It specifies CASRSSGGKTGELFF.